This T cell receptor (beta chain) was captured by sequencing in a study of blood T cell repertoires in COVID-19 (dated by TCRdb to about 2020). Background for the entire study: Collaborator samples came from the United States, Italy and Spain and covered acute and convalescent phases of COVID-19. The material from the prospective study consisted of cDNA or gDNA derived from T cells, B-cell-depleted T cells, or PBMCs. Subjects who had been exposed to COVID-19, were actively infected with it, or had recovered from it provided the deeply sampled blood TCRbeta repertoires that made up the dataset. A freely available public database, intended as a resource for researchers studying the immune response to SARS-CoV-2, is where the repertoires were released. Samples were obtained from the ongoing ImmuneRACE study (first 160 participants) and from 1,000 to 1,500 subjects provided by 6 global collaborators. Nearly every sample came with metadata listing a de-identified subject ID, COVID-19 status, age in years and sex. Where available, HLA class I and class II types were obtained from metadata supplied by the sample provider rather than from assay-based typing. Findings and caveats that apply to the study as a whole: The quantity of clinical and demographic metadata differed by source and by participant and was supplied without curation.

Enrolling through a virtual design, the prospective study's participants ranged in age from roughly 18 to 89 years and lived across about two dozen United States geographic areas. In the prospective study, participants were assigned to cohorts based on the clinical history participants reported in a screening survey and a study questionnaire. For ImmuneRACE Cohort 3, a participant was defined as recovered based on two consecutive negative NP/OP PCR tests, clearance by a healthcare professional, or resolution of symptoms. Each participant in the prospective study had whole blood, serum and a nasopharyngeal or oropharyngeal swab collected by mobile phlebotomists. Additional blood draws and questionnaires over an approximately 2-month period could optionally be provided by prospective study participants. Before DNA extraction, blood samples from the prospective study were shipped at room temperature or frozen.

With regard to this clone: This receptor's antigen is unknown. No quality values exist for individual bases; no much larger clone is one base distant.

TCRbeta CDR3 regions were amplified from genomic DNA by means of the immunoSEQ Assay, a bias-controlled multiplex PCR. Concerning the study's data processing: The number of nucleated cells in each sample was estimated from the amplification of reference gene primers within the assay. Sequence reads were collapsed and filtered to measure the absolute abundance of every unique TCRbeta CDR3 rearrangement. For each sample, productive Simpson clonality was calculated as the square root of Simpson's diversity index across productive rearrangements. Entries here come from immuneACCESS through TCRdb and include only in-frame sequences with V and J called. Some clones fail to appear in such tables; in the studies checked, an unresolved V gene covers under half of the shortfall, and the cause of the remainder is unknown. That table supplies the V and J calls and clone size; D and trimming were determined from the DNA. The sample table lists 280,000 or so clones, 85% of them with a count of one. The ten most abundant clones make up about 2.5% of the sample.

The material sequenced was PBMCs or T cells enriched from blood (not recorded which). This TCR was sampled from a woman in her fifties or sixties who had recovered from COVID-19.

CDR3 loop: CASSFYSSYEQYF. In nucleotides, the sequence is TGTGCCAGCAGCTTTTACAGTTCCTACGAGCAGTACTTC. The chain was built from TRBV5-6 and TRBJ2-7; no D segment can be confidently identified. From cysteine to phenylalanine, the CDR3 is 13 amino acids long. Only the CDR3 region is kept as DNA, spanning 39 bases read in frame from base 1. From a lookup of the germline V gene, CDR1 and CDR2 are SGHDT and YYEEEE. V and J are truncated by 2 bases and 1 base respectively, leaving an intervening sequence of 7 bases.